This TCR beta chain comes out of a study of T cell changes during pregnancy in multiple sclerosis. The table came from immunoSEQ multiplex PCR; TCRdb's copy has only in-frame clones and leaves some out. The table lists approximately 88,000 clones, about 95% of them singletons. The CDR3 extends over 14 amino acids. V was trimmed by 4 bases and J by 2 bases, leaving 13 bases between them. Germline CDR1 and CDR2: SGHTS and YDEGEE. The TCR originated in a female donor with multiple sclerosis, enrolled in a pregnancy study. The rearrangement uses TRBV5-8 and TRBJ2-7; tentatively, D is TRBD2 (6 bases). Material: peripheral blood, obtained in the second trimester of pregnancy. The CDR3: CASSMRTITYEQYF. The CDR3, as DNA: TGTGCCAGCAGCATGAGGACTATTACCTACGAGCAGTACTTC.